What follows are 11 T cell receptor beta chains derived from one specimen sequenced in a study of glioma-infiltrating T cells after dendritic cell vaccination. TCRdb keeps only in-frame clones here, not all; method: immunoSEQ multiplex PCR. The repertoire includes about 92,000 clones, around 84% of them detected once, and 15% to 18% sits in the top ten. The starting material was blood, obtained before dendritic cell vaccination. These receptors came from a human donor with glioblastoma.

The V and J genes are TRBV30 and TRBJ1-2, with TRBD1 as a possible D gene (5 bases). The CDR3 runs to 12 residues. V was shortened by 2 bases and J by 6 bases, with 10 bases between the two germline ends. The germline gives CDR1 GTSNPN, CDR2 SVGIG (reference sequence). The CDR3 coding sequence is TGTGCCTGGAGTAAAGGGGTCCATGGCTACACCTTC. This translates into CAWSKGVHGYTF.

V and J are TRBV25-1 and TRBJ2-3; 11 bases fit TRBD2. The trim removed 3 bases at V and 2 bases at J, leaving 4 bases unmatched. Germline assignment: CDR1 MGHDK and CDR2 SYGVNS. The CDR3 runs 16 residues. CDR3 sequence reads: CASSETSGDHTDTQYF. The CDR3 nucleotides are TGTGCCAGCAGTGAGACTAGCGGGGATCACACAGATACGCAGTATTTT. The entire variable domain, with the rest obtained from reference TRBV25-1 and TRBJ2-3, is as follows: EADIYQTPRYLVIGTGKKITLECSQTMGHDKMYWYQQDPGMELHLIHYSYGVNSTEKGDLSSESTVSRIRTEHFPLTLESARPSHTSQYLCASSETSGDHTDTQYFGPGTRLTVL.

This clone appeared once. This chain connects TRBV18 to TRBJ1-5; tentatively, D is TRBD1 (6 bases). Trimming removed 4 bases from V and 3 bases from J, with 10 bases in between. This CDR3 spans 14 amino acids. The germline V gene has CDR1 KGHSH and CDR2 LQKENI. The CDR3 is CASSHTGFNQPQHF. CDR3 coding DNA: TGTGCCAGCTCACATACAGGGTTCAATCAGCCCCAGCATTTT.

The chain links TRBV9 to TRBJ2-2; 8 positions match TRBD1. V lost 4 bases and J lost 5; bases outside the gene matches: 7. The CDR3 extends over 15 amino acids. Germline V gene sequence: CDR1 SGDLS, CDR2 YYNGEE. The DNA for the CDR3 is TGTGCCAGCAGCAACCGGGACAGGTTTACCGGGGAGCTGTTTTTT. Amino acid sequence: CASSNRDRFTGELFF.

This chain links TRBV5-4 with TRBJ2-1; TRBD2 matches at 7 bases. The ends lost 4 bases at V and 4 bases at J; junction bases unmatched: 11. Germline values: CDR1 SGHNT, CDR2 YYREEE (reference sequence). The CDR3 sequence is 16 residues long. The CDR3 is CASSHEEAGEYNEQFF. As DNA, the CDR3 is TGTGCCAGCAGCCACGAGGAGGCGGGGGAGTACAATGAGCAGTTCTTC.

The chain couples TRBV27 to TRBJ2-5; perhaps TRBD2 as D (5 bases). The J call is uncertain, as TRBJ2-7 better fits the DNA end. This CDR3 is 13 amino acids long. CDR1 and CDR2 (germline): MNHEY, SMNVEV (reference sequence). The CDR3 protein is CASSLWLASEQYF. DNA for the CDR3: TGTGCCAGCAGTTTATGGCTAGCCAGCGAGCAGTACTTC.

V gene TRBV2 combines with J gene TRBJ2-1; 11 bases align to TRBD2. The junction had 5 bases not matched to a gene; V was cut back by 3 bases and J by 4 bases. This CDR3 contains 16 residues. Per the germline V gene, CDR1 is SNHLY and CDR2 is FYNNEI. CDR3: CASSDRGLAEYNEQFF. The CDR3 DNA follows: TGTGCCAGCAGTGATCGGGGACTAGCGGAGTACAATGAGCAGTTCTTC.

The chain carries TRBV7-2 and TRBJ1-4; the match to TRBD1 covers 11 bases. Germline V gene sequence: CDR1 SGHTA, CDR2 FQGNSA. The CDR3 extends over 15 amino acids. The V and J ends lost 2 bases and 7 bases, in that order; junction bases with no gene match: 3. The CDR3 region has the DNA TGTGCCAGCAGCTTAACCGGGACAGGGGGTGAAAAACTGTTTTTT. Protein product: CASSLTGTGGEKLFF.

The chain carries TRBV29-1 and TRBJ1-1; 8 nucleotides align to TRBD1. Trimming removed 5 bases from V and 6 bases from J; junction bases left unmatched: 5. CDR1 and CDR2 (germline): SQVTM, ANQGSEA. There are 12 residues in the CDR3. The DNA of the CDR3 is TGCAGCGTTAAGGACAGGGTGGCTGAAGCTTTCTTT. Protein product: CSVKDRVAEAFF. Supplemented by reference TRBV29-1 and TRBJ1-1, the full variable domain reads SAVISQKPSRDICQRGTSLTIQCQVDSQVTMMFWYRQQPGQSLTLIATANQGSEATYESGFVIDKFPISRPNLTFSTLTVSNMSPEDSSIYLCSVKDRVAEAFFGQGTRLTVV.

The chain joins TRBV6-5 to TRBJ2-1; 10 bases fit TRBD2. J lost 9 bases, V lost 3 bases, and 11 bases had no gene match. The CDR3 loop spans 16 amino acids. The germline V gene encodes CDR1 MNHEY and CDR2 SVGAGI. The CDR3 DNA sequence: TGTGCCAGCAGTTATTCCCTAGCGGGAGATGAAAGTGAGCAGTTCTTC. Translation gives CASSYSLAGDESEQFF.

The CDR3 nucleotides are TGTGCCAGCACCAGACTAGCGGGAGCTGAGGGGTCCTACGAGCAGTACTTC. Its protein product is CASTRLAGAEGSYEQYF. The genes are TRBV25-1 and TRBJ2-7; 12 bases are shared with TRBD2. V was clipped by 7 bases and J by 1 base; unmatched bases: 11. CDR1 MGHDK and CDR2 SYGVNS come from the germline V gene. The length of the CDR3 is 17 residues.